The 20 T cell receptor beta chains below were found in one sample sequenced in a study of T cells after yellow fever vaccination. Each CDR3 protein is one row after TCRdb ran MiXCR on the 5' RACE reads. The sample has about 510,000 distinct CDR3 sequences, roughly 22% seen once. Sequenced here: PBMCs, sampled roughly 20 days after the first yellow fever vaccination. The origin of the receptors is a man in his late teens or twenties who received the YFV17D yellow fever vaccine.

This clonotype appeared a few times. V usage is TRBV13 and J usage is TRBJ2-7, with D possibly being TRBD1 or TRBD2 (5 bases each). This CDR3 region has 16 residues. Trimming removed 6 bases at V and 0 bases at J, with 18 bases between. The germline CDR1 and CDR2 sequences are PRHDT and FYEKMQ (reference sequence). As DNA, the CDR3 is TGTGCCAGCAGTTCCCTCCCCGGGGCTTACTCCTACGAGCAGTACTTC. Its protein product is CASSSLPGAYSYEQYF. Full variable domain (rest looked up from reference TRBV13 and TRBJ2-7): AAGVIQSPRHLIKEKRETATLKCYPIPRHDTVYWYQQGPGQDPQFLISFYEKMQSDKGSIPDRFSAQQFSDYHSELNMSSLELGDSALYFCASSSLPGAYSYEQYFGPGTRLTVT.

This clonotype was observed many times. This chain connects TRBV12-3 or TRBV12-4 to TRBJ2-1; D uncertain. V shed 0 bases and J shed 9 bases, with 6 bases lying between them. The length of the CDR3 is 12 residues. DNA of the CDR3: TGTGCCAGCAGTTTAGCGGTGGTTGAGCAGTTCTTC. This gives the protein CASSLAVVEQFF.

The V and J genes are TRBV1 and TRBJ2-1; the table's D call of TRBD2 was not tested on the DNA. TRBV1 is a documented pseudogene. The CDR3 covers 15 residues. The CDR3 nucleotides read TGCACCAGCAGCCAAGGAGCGGAGGTTGGAAATGAGCAGTTCTTC. Translating gives CTSSQGAEVGNEQFF.

This clonotype has only a few counts. The rearrangement uses TRBV7-2 and TRBJ1-2, with 7 positions matching TRBD1. The CDR3 has 12 residues. Looked up from germline, CDR1 is SGHTA and CDR2 is FQGNSA. With V trimmed by 4 bases and J by 8 bases, 4 bases remained unmatched. CDR3 protein: CASSSGGSGYTF. In nucleotides, the CDR3 is TGTGCCAGCAGCTCAGGGGGGAGCGGCTACACCTTC.

This clonotype was seen a handful of times. J is TRBJ1-2 and V is TRBV20-1, with D possibly matching TRBD1 (5 bases). Germline CDR1 reads DFQATT; CDR2 reads SNEGSKA (reference sequence). The CDR3 loop spans 14 amino acids. The V end was cut by 4 bases, the J end by 7 bases, with 19 bases between. DNA for the CDR3: TGCAGTGCTACCAGAACCGGGGCCGCGGTTGGCTACACCTTC. This sequence encodes CSATRTGAAVGYTF.

V gene TRBV5-6 combines with J gene TRBJ2-3, with 11 bases matching TRBD1. The CDR3 runs 15 residues. V shed 6 bases and J 6 bases; nucleotides not matched to a gene: 9. Per germline, CDR1 SGHDT and CDR2 YYEEEE. The CDR3 is CASTVGTGGIDTQYF. The CDR3 DNA follows: TGTGCCAGCACCGTCGGGACAGGGGGAATCGATACGCAGTATTTT.

This clonotype turned up a few times. The CDR3 DNA follows: TGTGCCACCAGCAGAGATCCGACAGGTCTAAATCAGCCCCAGCATTTT. Its protein product is CATSRDPTGLNQPQHF. The genes are TRBV15 and TRBJ1-5; possible D gene TRBD1, 6 bases. The V gene lost 0 bases and the J gene lost 4 bases, with 13 bases spanning the gap. The CDR3 is 16 amino acids. Germline V gives CDR1 LNHNV, CDR2 YYDKDF (reference sequence).

The J gene is TRBJ2-7, the V gene TRBV20-1; D might be TRBD1 (5 bases). The CDR3 length is 16 residues. The germline CDR1 and CDR2 sequences are DFQATT and SNEGSKA (reference sequence). CDR3 nucleotide sequence: TGCTGTGCTCGTAGCCCGGCCCAGGGATCCTCCTACGAGCAGTACGTC. Its translation: CCARSPAQGSSYEQYV.

Only a few counts were recorded for this clonotype. The CDR3 region has the DNA TGTGCCAGCAGCTTAGCCGGTCAGTCTACTGAAAAACTGTTTTTT. The encoded protein is CASSLAGQSTEKLFF. V usage is TRBV11-2 and J usage is TRBJ1-4; D gene unclear. Germline CDR1 is SGHAT and CDR2 is FQNNGV. V was pared by 1 base and J by 7 bases, with 13 bases between. The CDR3 extends over 15 amino acids.

The chain employs TRBV7-2 and TRBJ2-3; possibly TRBD2 for D (5 bases). Trimming left V 4 bases short and J 5 bases short, with 13 bases between. This CDR3 has 14 residues. Germline lookup yields CDR1 SGHTA and CDR2 FQGNSA. The CDR3 sequence: CASSSRAEGDTQYF. CDR3 bases: TGTGCCAGCAGCTCCCGGGCTGAGGGAGATACGCAGTATTTT.

This clonotype has a handful of counts. This sequence joins TRBV7-2 and TRBJ2-5; 8 bases fit TRBD2. After removal of 3 bases from V and 5 bases from J, the junction contained 5 bases not matched to a gene. The length of the CDR3 is 14 residues. The germline V gene has CDR1 SGHTA and CDR2 FQGNSA. The CDR3: CASSFPTGGETQYF. The CDR3 DNA follows: TGTGCCAGCAGCTTTCCGACGGGGGGGGAGACCCAGTACTTC.

The chain couples TRBV7-8 to TRBJ2-3; perhaps TRBD1 as D (5 bases). V was cut by 5 bases and J by 2 bases, with 11 bases left in between. In germline, CDR1 is SGHVS, CDR2 FQNEAQ. CDR3 length: 14 amino acids. CDR3 DNA: TGTGCCAGCAGCGAACGACAGTTCACAGATACGCAGTATTTT. As protein: CASSERQFTDTQYF.

This clonotype was counted between two and nine times. The rearrangement uses TRBV6-5 and TRBJ1-2, with D possibly matching TRBD1 (5 bases). The CDR3 totals 14 residues. Looked up from germline, CDR1 is MNHEY and CDR2 is SVGAGI. Trimming pared 0 bases from V and 8 bases from J, leaving 13 bases between. CDR3 in amino acids: CASSYSTRGDGYTF. The CDR3, as DNA: TGTGCCAGCAGTTACTCGACTCGAGGGGACGGCTACACCTTC.

The chain carries TRBV18 and TRBJ2-7; the D gene is possibly TRBD1 (6 bases). Germline V gene sequence: CDR1 KGHSH, CDR2 LQKENI. Trimming cost V 0 bases and J 7 bases, with 16 bases left between them. This CDR3 contains 15 residues. The CDR3 is CASSPPGRGEGEQYF. In nucleotides, the CDR3 is TGTGCCAGCTCACCACCCGGCAGGGGTGAGGGAGAGCAGTACTTC.

This clonotype was detected only a few times. The chain uses TRBV28 and TRBJ1-4; D is possibly TRBD1 (6 bases). Trimming removed 8 bases from V and 8 bases from J, with 18 bases in between. The CDR3 spans 14 residues. Germline CDR1 and CDR2: MDHEN and SYDVKM. The CDR3 here is CASLSGTRAEKLFF. Here the CDR3 DNA reads TGTGCCAGCTTGTCCGGGACACGGGCAGAAAAACTGTTTTTT. The variable domain in full, completed from reference TRBV28 and TRBJ1-4, reads DVKVTQSSRYLVKRTGEKVFLECVQDMDHENMFWYRQDPGLGLRLIYFSYDVKMKEKGDIPEGYSVSREKKERFSLILESASTNQTSMYLCASLSGTRAEKLFFGSGTQLSVL.

The chain uses TRBV4-2 and TRBJ1-1, with unresolved D. The CDR3 contains 14 residues. Germline V gene sequence: CDR1 LGHNA, CDR2 YNFKEQ. The germline V and J ends were trimmed by 0 bases and 1 base, with 6 bases remaining between them. The CDR3 sequence: CASSQDLPNTEAFF. The CDR3 DNA follows: TGTGCCAGCAGCCAAGATCTACCGAACACTGAAGCTTTCTTT.

This clonotype was seen a handful of times. The chain has TRBV7-2 and TRBJ2-3; tentatively, D is TRBD1 or TRBD2 (6 bases each). The germline V and J ends were trimmed by 1 base and 2 bases, with 10 bases remaining between them. Germline V gene sequence: CDR1 SGHTA, CDR2 FQGNSA. The CDR3 runs to 15 residues. Here the CDR3 DNA reads TGTGCCAGCAGCTTAGTAGGGGGGCACACAGATACGCAGTATTTT. This gives the protein CASSLVGGHTDTQYF.

This rearrangement joins TRBV6-2 or TRBV6-3 to TRBJ1-1; weak D call: TRBD1 (6 bases). V gave up 2 bases and J gave up 8 bases, with 15 bases separating them. The germline V gene encodes CDR1 MNHEY and CDR2 SVGEGT. The CDR3 is made up of 14 amino acids. CDR3 DNA: TGTGCCAGCAGTTACGCCTACAGGGTGTCGGAAGCTTTCTTT. It codes for CASSYAYRVSEAFF.

The chain employs TRBV2 and TRBJ2-7; no reliable D call. Looked up from germline, CDR1 is SNHLY and CDR2 is FYNNEI. Trimming left V 2 bases short and J 3 bases short, with 14 bases between. The CDR3 consists of 15 residues. CDR3 amino acids: CASSERTARVYEQYF. CDR3 in DNA: TGTGCCAGCAGTGAACGTACGGCTAGAGTCTACGAGCAGTACTTC.

This sequence joins TRBV7-9 and TRBJ2-1; 9 nucleotides align to TRBD2. Trimming cost V 0 bases and J 5 bases; bases outside gene matches: 8. The CDR3 covers 17 residues. CDR1 is SEHNR, CDR2 FQNEAQ, per germline (reference sequence). The CDR3 here is CASSLALRASGDNEQFF. The CDR3 DNA sequence: TGTGCCAGCAGCTTAGCGCTCCGGGCTAGCGGGGACAATGAGCAGTTCTTC.